This TCR beta chain was documented in a study of blood T cell repertoires in COVID-19. Study-wide background: COVID-19 samples from acute and convalescent phases originated in the United States, Italy and Spain.

Germline CDR1 is MDHEN and CDR2 is SYDVKM. The CDR3 totals 13 residues. V lost 6 bases and J lost 8, with 16 bases in between. Study processing details: Amplification from reference gene primers served as the basis for estimated nucleated cell counts. The assay was immunoSEQ multiplex PCR, and TCRdb's table has in-frame clones only and misses some. V, J and clone size reflect that table, while D and trimming were determined from the DNA. This repertoire shows 300,000 or so clones, about 83% found once; its top ten account for around 1.5%. The rearrangement links TRBV28 to TRBJ1-2, with D possibly being TRBD1 (6 bases). The material sequenced was peripheral blood. The origin of this receptor is a woman between 50 and 59 years old with acute or convalescent COVID-19. The chain's CDR3 is CASSLTSGGGYTF. The CDR3 DNA reads as TGTGCCAGCAGCCTAACGTCGGGGGGCGGCTACACCTTC.